These T cell receptor beta chains were read from a single sample in a study of blood T cells in healthy people across ages. MiXCR, applied by TCRdb to the 5' RACE reads, yields one record per CDR3 protein. The sample consists of 750,000 to 950,000 distinct CDR3 sequences, 29% of them appearing once. This sample also appeared in a second study, on T cells of mothers and their children.

The sequenced material came from blood. The receptors stem from a woman aged 40 to 50 in good health. Both conserved end residues are part of each CDR3. The order of the fields is V gene, D gene, J gene, clone size, CDR3 protein, CDR3 DNA. The D gene is left open where the match is weak. For some rows the clone size is stated as once, few or many, or as a class when expanded; others skip it.

V gene: TRBV5-1; D gene: TRBD1; J gene: TRBJ2-7; clone size: many; CDR3 protein: CASSVRFTGTGGYEQYF; CDR3 DNA: TGCGCCAGCAGCGTGAGATTTACCGGGACAGGGGGATACGAGCAGTACTTC
V gene: TRBV6-2/TRBV6-3; D gene: .; J gene: TRBJ1-5; clone size: few; CDR3 protein: CASSYSLQFSNQPQHF; CDR3 DNA: TGTGCCAGCAGTTACTCGCTACAGTTTAGCAATCAGCCCCAGCATTTT
V gene: TRBV5-6; D gene: .; J gene: TRBJ1-6; clone size: .; CDR3 protein: CASSLSGTSSYNSPLHF; CDR3 DNA: TGTGCCAGCAGCTTGTCGGGGACCAGCTCCTATAATTCACCCCTCCACTTT
V gene: TRBV21-1; D gene: .; J gene: TRBJ1-5; clone size: few; CDR3 protein: CASSKAPWHHSNQPQHF; CDR3 DNA: TGTGCCAGCAGCAAAGCACCTTGGCACCATAGCAATCAGCCCCAGCATTTT
V gene: TRBV6-6; D gene: TRBD1; J gene: TRBJ1-2; clone size: .; CDR3 protein: CASSYTGQGGGYTF; CDR3 DNA: TGTGCCAGCAGTTACACTGGACAGGGAGGTGGCTACACCTTC
V gene: TRBV12-3/TRBV12-4; D gene: .; J gene: TRBJ2-3; clone size: .; CDR3 protein: CASSWTIRADTQYF; CDR3 DNA: TGTGCCAGCAGTTGGACAATCAGGGCAGATACGCAGTATTTT
V gene: TRBV21-1; D gene: .; J gene: TRBJ2-5; clone size: .; CDR3 protein: CASDRTENQETQYF; CDR3 DNA: TGTGCCAGCGATCGGACTGAGAATCAAGAGACCCAGTACTTC
V gene: TRBV12-5; D gene: TRBD1; J gene: TRBJ2-2; clone size: few; CDR3 protein: CASSRTGASGELFF; CDR3 DNA: TGTGCTAGTTCCAGGACAGGGGCGTCCGGGGAGCTGTTTTTT
V gene: TRBV5-1; D gene: .; J gene: TRBJ1-2; clone size: many; CDR3 protein: CASSLGRDQGGYTF; CDR3 DNA: TGCGCCAGCAGCTTGGGAAGGGATCAGGGAGGCTACACCTTC
V gene: TRBV12-3/TRBV12-4; D gene: .; J gene: TRBJ2-3; clone size: many; CDR3 protein: CASSPDIRDTGRNTDTQYF; CDR3 DNA: TGTGCCAGCAGTCCGGACATACGGGACACGGGGAGGAACACAGATACGCAGTATTTT
V gene: TRBV7-9; D gene: .; J gene: TRBJ2-3; clone size: many; CDR3 protein: CASGTGSTDTQYF; CDR3 DNA: TGTGCCAGCGGCACGGGGAGCACAGATACGCAGTATTTT
V gene: TRBV4-1; D gene: TRBD1; J gene: TRBJ1-2; clone size: .; CDR3 protein: CASSETLQGAGGYTF; CDR3 DNA: TGCGCCAGCAGCGAAACACTACAGGGGGCTGGCGGCTACACCTTC
V gene: TRBV5-1; D gene: TRBD1; J gene: TRBJ2-7; clone size: .; CDR3 protein: CASGLGQGGRETQYF; CDR3 DNA: TGCGCCAGCGGCTTGGGACAGGGGGGAAGAGAGACACAGTACTTC
V gene: TRBV27; D gene: .; J gene: TRBJ2-7; clone size: .; CDR3 protein: CASSTPAGGSDEQYF; CDR3 DNA: TGTGCCAGCAGTACTCCAGCCGGGGGATCCGACGAGCAGTACTTC
V gene: TRBV27; D gene: .; J gene: TRBJ1-1; clone size: .; CDR3 protein: CAGSPQERRTEAFF; CDR3 DNA: TGTGCCGGCAGTCCCCAGGAAAGAAGGACTGAAGCTTTCTTT
V gene: TRBV7-6; D gene: .; J gene: TRBJ1-1; clone size: few; CDR3 protein: CAGSLAGRNTEAFF; CDR3 DNA: TGTGCCGGCAGCTTAGCTGGGCGGAACACTGAAGCTTTCTTT
V gene: TRBV4-1; D gene: TRBD1; J gene: TRBJ1-2; clone size: .; CDR3 protein: CASRAPGQGVGDYGYTF; CDR3 DNA: TGCGCCAGCAGAGCTCCGGGACAGGGAGTCGGGGACTATGGCTACACCTTC
V gene: TRBV6-6; D gene: .; J gene: TRBJ1-5; clone size: many; CDR3 protein: CASGKFSNQPQHF; CDR3 DNA: TGTGCCAGCGGGAAGTTTAGCAATCAGCCCCAGCATTTT
V gene: TRBV3-1; D gene: TRBD1; J gene: TRBJ1-1; clone size: few; CDR3 protein: CASSQDMGQYTEAFF; CDR3 DNA: TGTGCCAGCAGCCAAGATATGGGACAGTACACTGAAGCTTTCTTT
V gene: TRBV6-6; D gene: .; J gene: TRBJ1-1; clone size: few; CDR3 protein: CATRDTNTEAFF; CDR3 DNA: TGTGCCACAAGGGACACGAACACTGAAGCTTTCTTT
V gene: TRBV6-5; D gene: .; J gene: TRBJ2-1; clone size: many; CDR3 protein: CASSRRWASYNEQFF; CDR3 DNA: TGTGCCAGCAGTCGCCGGTGGGCCTCCTACAATGAGCAGTTCTTC
V gene: TRBV9; D gene: .; J gene: TRBJ2-3; clone size: many; CDR3 protein: CATSRGGTDTQYF; CDR3 DNA: TGTGCCACCAGCAGAGGAGGGACAGATACGCAGTATTTT
V gene: TRBV5-5; D gene: .; J gene: TRBJ1-1; clone size: .; CDR3 protein: CASSLAAATEAFF; CDR3 DNA: TGTGCCAGCAGCTTAGCCGCCGCGACTGAAGCTTTCTTT
V gene: TRBV12-3/TRBV12-4; D gene: .; J gene: TRBJ1-2; clone size: .; CDR3 protein: CASSVPGYSYGYTF; CDR3 DNA: TGTGCCAGCAGTGTACCGGGATACAGCTATGGCTACACCTTC
V gene: TRBV25-1; D gene: .; J gene: TRBJ2-3; clone size: .; CDR3 protein: CASSWPSTDTQYF; CDR3 DNA: TGTGCCAGCAGCTGGCCTAGCACAGATACGCAGTATTTT
V gene: TRBV11-2; D gene: TRBD1; J gene: TRBJ1-2; clone size: .; CDR3 protein: CASSLGVGQNNYGYTF; CDR3 DNA: TGTGCCAGCAGCTTAGGGGTGGGACAGAATAACTATGGCTACACCTTC
V gene: TRBV20-1; D gene: .; J gene: TRBJ2-7; clone size: few; CDR3 protein: CSARGAREYEQYF; CDR3 DNA: TGCAGTGCCCGGGGGGCGCGGGAATACGAGCAGTACTTC